Listed below are T cell receptor beta chains from one sample, sequenced in a study of response to subunit inactivated influenza vaccine. One entry per CDR3 protein results from TCRdb running MiXCR on the RT-PCR reads. In the table there are fewer than 650,000 distinct CDR3 sequences, about an eighth of which are singletons. Source: PBMCs from blood, taken 45 days after vaccination. The receptors stem from a man aged 45 to 65 who received an inactivated influenza vaccine. CDR3s include the opening cysteine and the closing phenylalanine or tryptophan. Fields, in order: D gene, clone size, V gene, J gene, CDR3 DNA, CDR3 protein. The D gene is left open where the match is weak. A row's size may be missing; if present it is once, few, many or a size class.

d_gene: -; abundance: few; v_gene: TRBV20-1; j_gene: TRBJ2-2; CDR3nt: TGCAGTGCTAGGGGTCGGGAGAACACCGGGGAGCTGTTTTTT; CDR3aa: CSARGRENTGELFF
d_gene: TRBD1; abundance: few; v_gene: TRBV28; j_gene: TRBJ2-5; CDR3nt: TGTGCCAGCAGGTCGACAGGGTCAAGGGAGACCCAGTACTTC; CDR3aa: CASRSTGSRETQYF
d_gene: -; abundance: -; v_gene: TRBV5-1; j_gene: TRBJ1-1; CDR3nt: TGCGCCAGCAGAAACGGAGGGGCGGGGGTGAACACTGAAGCTTTCTTT; CDR3aa: CASRNGGAGVNTEAFF
d_gene: -; abundance: few; v_gene: TRBV18; j_gene: TRBJ2-5; CDR3nt: TGTGCCAGCTCACCAAATTTTGGGGGCCAAGAGACCCAGTACTTC; CDR3aa: CASSPNFGGQETQYF
d_gene: TRBD2; abundance: many; v_gene: TRBV20-1; j_gene: TRBJ2-5; CDR3nt: TGCAGTGCTAGAGGGCTAGCGGGATCCTTACAAGAGACCCAGTACTTC; CDR3aa: CSARGLAGSLQETQYF
d_gene: -; abundance: -; v_gene: TRBV6-5; j_gene: TRBJ1-6; CDR3nt: TGTGCCAGCAGTTACTCCGGGCACTATAGCTCCTATAATTCACCCCTCCACTTT; CDR3aa: CASSYSGHYSSYNSPLHF
d_gene: -; abundance: few; v_gene: TRBV20-1; j_gene: TRBJ2-2; CDR3nt: TGCAGTGCTAAACGGTTGAACACCGGGGAGCTGTTTTTT; CDR3aa: CSAKRLNTGELFF
d_gene: -; abundance: many; v_gene: TRBV6-5; j_gene: TRBJ2-7; CDR3nt: TGTGCCAGCAGTTACTCTCACCTCGCAGGACAGCGCTACGAGCAGTACTTC; CDR3aa: CASSYSHLAGQRYEQYF
d_gene: TRBD1; abundance: -; v_gene: TRBV20-1; j_gene: TRBJ2-3; CDR3nt: TGCAGTGCTAGACAGGACAGGGGGTATTCTAGCACAGATACGCAGTATTTT; CDR3aa: CSARQDRGYSSTDTQYF
d_gene: -; abundance: few; v_gene: TRBV12-3/TRBV12-4; j_gene: TRBJ2-7; CDR3nt: TGTGCCAGCAGTTGGGGACACTCGGATTACGAGCAGTACTTC; CDR3aa: CASSWGHSDYEQYF
d_gene: TRBD1; abundance: many; v_gene: TRBV7-2; j_gene: TRBJ1-5; CDR3nt: TGTGCCAGCAGCCGGGACAGGGCTGGTCAGCCCCAGCATTTT; CDR3aa: CASSRDRAGQPQHF
d_gene: TRBD2; abundance: many; v_gene: TRBV24-1; j_gene: TRBJ2-5; CDR3nt: TGTGCCACCAGTGGGTCTAGCGGGAGCCTACAGTTGGAGACCCAGTACTTC; CDR3aa: CATSGSSGSLQLETQYF
d_gene: -; abundance: many; v_gene: TRBV25-1; j_gene: TRBJ1-2; CDR3nt: TGTGCCAGCAGTGAGTCGGCAGGGGCCTATGGCTACACCTTC; CDR3aa: CASSESAGAYGYTF
d_gene: TRBD1; abundance: -; v_gene: TRBV5-1; j_gene: TRBJ2-7; CDR3nt: TGCGCCAGCAGCCTGGGGACAGGCCTTGGTGACGAGCAGTACTTC; CDR3aa: CASSLGTGLGDEQYF
d_gene: -; abundance: -; v_gene: TRBV5-1; j_gene: TRBJ1-6; CDR3nt: TGCGCCAGCAGCTTGGCAGGGTATTCACCCCTCCACTTT; CDR3aa: CASSLAGYSPLHF
d_gene: -; abundance: many; v_gene: TRBV4-2; j_gene: TRBJ2-1; CDR3nt: TGTGCCAGCAGCCAAGATCAGGCTAGCAATGAGCAGTTCTTC; CDR3aa: CASSQDQASNEQFF
d_gene: TRBD2; abundance: -; v_gene: TRBV29-1; j_gene: TRBJ2-7; CDR3nt: TGCAGCGTGGCCCGGACTAGCGGATCCTACGAGCAGTACTTC; CDR3aa: CSVARTSGSYEQYF
d_gene: TRBD1; abundance: few; v_gene: TRBV7-7; j_gene: TRBJ2-3; CDR3nt: TGTGCTAGTAGTACCGGGACAGGTAGGACAGATACGCAGTATTTT; CDR3aa: CASSTGTGRTDTQYF
d_gene: -; abundance: many; v_gene: TRBV5-1; j_gene: TRBJ1-1; CDR3nt: TGCGCCAGCAGCTTCGGGGGAGAGAACACTGAAGCTTTCTTT; CDR3aa: CASSFGGENTEAFF
d_gene: -; abundance: few; v_gene: TRBV11-1; j_gene: TRBJ2-7; CDR3nt: TGTGCCAGCAGCTTTGGGTCCCTATCCTACGAGCAGTACTTC; CDR3aa: CASSFGSLSYEQYF
d_gene: -; abundance: few; v_gene: TRBV5-1; j_gene: TRBJ2-7; CDR3nt: TGCGCCAGCAGCATAGAGACAGGGACTGGGGAGCAGTACTTC; CDR3aa: CASSIETGTGEQYF
d_gene: TRBD2; abundance: -; v_gene: TRBV20-1; j_gene: TRBJ2-6; CDR3nt: TGCAGTGCGAGCTGGGGGGGTATCTCTGGGGCCAACGTCCTGACTTTC; CDR3aa: CSASWGGISGANVLTF
d_gene: -; abundance: -; v_gene: TRBV6-5; j_gene: TRBJ1-3; CDR3nt: TGTGCCAGCAGTTCCCTCTTTGGAAACACCATATATTTT; CDR3aa: CASSSLFGNTIYF
d_gene: -; abundance: -; v_gene: TRBV5-1; j_gene: TRBJ2-2; CDR3nt: TGCGCCAGCAGCTGGACGGAGAACACCGGGGAGCTGTTTTTT; CDR3aa: CASSWTENTGELFF
d_gene: -; abundance: many; v_gene: TRBV5-1; j_gene: TRBJ2-7; CDR3nt: TGCGCCAGCAGCTTGGTCACAGGGAGCTCCTACGAGCAGTACTTC; CDR3aa: CASSLVTGSSYEQYF
d_gene: -; abundance: -; v_gene: TRBV20-1; j_gene: TRBJ1-1; CDR3nt: TGCAGCTGCAGACAGGATATGAACACTGAAGCTTTCTTT; CDR3aa: CSCRQDMNTEAFF
d_gene: -; abundance: -; v_gene: TRBV11-2; j_gene: TRBJ2-5; CDR3nt: TGTGCCAGCAGCGGATCCGTATTAATCCGGGCCCAAGAGACCCAGTACTTC; CDR3aa: CASSGSVLIRAQETQYF
d_gene: -; abundance: few; v_gene: TRBV11-2; j_gene: TRBJ1-3; CDR3nt: TGTGCCAGCAGCTTAGAGGGCAGGAGCTCTGGAAACACCATATATTTT; CDR3aa: CASSLEGRSSGNTIYF
d_gene: -; abundance: -; v_gene: TRBV3-1; j_gene: TRBJ1-1; CDR3nt: TGTGCCAGCAGCCAAGATCTAGGGCAGGGTTGGACTGAAGCTTTCTTT; CDR3aa: CASSQDLGQGWTEAFF
d_gene: TRBD1; abundance: few; v_gene: TRBV4-1; j_gene: TRBJ1-4; CDR3nt: TGCGCCAGCAGCCAAGATCCCGGCAGGGGGACGGAAAAACTGTTTTTT; CDR3aa: CASSQDPGRGTEKLFF
d_gene: TRBD1; abundance: many; v_gene: TRBV4-2; j_gene: TRBJ1-5; CDR3nt: TGTGCCAGCAGCCAAGTGACATACAGGGGGCCTAGACTGGGCAATCAGCCCCAGCATTTT; CDR3aa: CASSQVTYRGPRLGNQPQHF
d_gene: -; abundance: -; v_gene: TRBV15; j_gene: TRBJ2-3; CDR3nt: TGTGCCACCAGCAGAGAGGCCAGGGGTGATACGCAGTATTTT; CDR3aa: CATSREARGDTQYF
d_gene: TRBD1; abundance: -; v_gene: TRBV7-2; j_gene: TRBJ2-7; CDR3nt: TGTGCCAGCAGTCGACAGGGGGGACCCTACGAGCAGTACTTC; CDR3aa: CASSRQGGPYEQYF
d_gene: TRBD2; abundance: -; v_gene: TRBV7-9; j_gene: TRBJ2-1; CDR3nt: TGTGCCAGCAGCGGGAGGGCCGACAATGAGCAGTTCTTC; CDR3aa: CASSGRADNEQFF
d_gene: TRBD1; abundance: -; v_gene: TRBV20-1; j_gene: TRBJ2-7; CDR3nt: TGCAGTGCTAGAGATAGGGACAGGTCTTTCACCTACGAGCAGTACTTC; CDR3aa: CSARDRDRSFTYEQYF
d_gene: TRBD1; abundance: many; v_gene: TRBV29-1; j_gene: TRBJ2-1; CDR3nt: TGCAGCGTTGTAATAATGTTTGACAGGGCCTACAATGAGCAGTTCTTC; CDR3aa: CSVVIMFDRAYNEQFF
d_gene: -; abundance: many; v_gene: TRBV20-1; j_gene: TRBJ2-7; CDR3nt: TGCAGTGCTAGAGCACCCACTACTCTCTACGAGCAGTACTTC; CDR3aa: CSARAPTTLYEQYF
d_gene: -; abundance: few; v_gene: TRBV20-1; j_gene: TRBJ1-5; CDR3nt: TGCAGTGCTATTGGACAGCCGGCCCCAAATCAGCCCCAGCATTTT; CDR3aa: CSAIGQPAPNQPQHF
d_gene: TRBD1; abundance: many; v_gene: TRBV20-1; j_gene: TRBJ2-5; CDR3nt: TGCAGTGCTAGGACAGGGACCCAAGAGACCCAGTACTTC; CDR3aa: CSARTGTQETQYF
d_gene: -; abundance: few; v_gene: TRBV29-1; j_gene: TRBJ2-7; CDR3nt: TGCAGCGTTGTTGGGCAGAACTACGAGCAGTACTTC; CDR3aa: CSVVGQNYEQYF
d_gene: -; abundance: -; v_gene: TRBV20-1; j_gene: TRBJ1-4; CDR3nt: TGCAGTGCTAGGGGGGGGCATGGTAATGAAAAACTGTTTTTT; CDR3aa: CSARGGHGNEKLFF
d_gene: -; abundance: few; v_gene: TRBV19; j_gene: TRBJ2-2; CDR3nt: TGTGCCTCTAGGGGCAGGGGAGCCGGGGAGCTGTTTTTT; CDR3aa: CASRGRGAGELFF
d_gene: TRBD1; abundance: -; v_gene: TRBV4-3; j_gene: TRBJ1-1; CDR3nt: TGCGCCAGCAGCCCCGGACAGGGCTACGGGAACACTGAAGCTTTCTTT; CDR3aa: CASSPGQGYGNTEAFF
d_gene: -; abundance: many; v_gene: TRBV6-2/TRBV6-3; j_gene: TRBJ1-5; CDR3nt: TGTGCCAGCAGTTACCTGACGACGCAGCCCCAGCATTTT; CDR3aa: CASSYLTTQPQHF
d_gene: TRBD1; abundance: -; v_gene: TRBV25-1; j_gene: TRBJ2-5; CDR3nt: TGTGCCAGCAGTGACTCGCGGACAGGGCAAGAGACCCAGTACTTC; CDR3aa: CASSDSRTGQETQYF
d_gene: -; abundance: -; v_gene: TRBV3-1; j_gene: TRBJ2-3; CDR3nt: TGTGCCAGCAGCCTGTATGCCGTACAGGGTACGACAGATACGCAGTATTTT; CDR3aa: CASSLYAVQGTTDTQYF
d_gene: TRBD2; abundance: few; v_gene: TRBV9; j_gene: TRBJ2-1; CDR3nt: TGTGCCAGCAGCGTAGTAATAGCGGGCCCCCGTAATGAGCAGTTCTTC; CDR3aa: CASSVVIAGPRNEQFF
d_gene: -; abundance: -; v_gene: TRBV3-1; j_gene: TRBJ2-5; CDR3nt: TGTGCCAGCAGCAGGGGGACCGCACGGGAGACCCAGTACTTC; CDR3aa: CASSRGTARETQYF
d_gene: TRBD2; abundance: -; v_gene: TRBV29-1; j_gene: TRBJ2-1; CDR3nt: TGCAGCGTCCGACTAGCGTTTGAGCAGTTCTTC; CDR3aa: CSVRLAFEQFF
d_gene: -; abundance: few; v_gene: TRBV6-5; j_gene: TRBJ2-7; CDR3nt: TGTGCCAGCAGCCTACTCCCCCGCGACAGCTACGAGCAGTACTTC; CDR3aa: CASSLLPRDSYEQYF
d_gene: TRBD2; abundance: few; v_gene: TRBV5-1; j_gene: TRBJ2-2; CDR3nt: TGCGCCAGCAGGAACCCATCGGCGGGGGACACCGGGGAGCTGTTTTTT; CDR3aa: CASRNPSAGDTGELFF
d_gene: TRBD2; abundance: -; v_gene: TRBV10-3; j_gene: TRBJ2-7; CDR3nt: TGTGCCATCAGCAGGTCGCGGGAGATTATCCACGAGCAGTACTTC; CDR3aa: CAISRSREIIHEQYF
d_gene: TRBD1; abundance: -; v_gene: TRBV6-1; j_gene: TRBJ2-5; CDR3nt: TGTGCCAGCAGCGACAGGGGGCCGGGAGAGACCCAGTACTTC; CDR3aa: CASSDRGPGETQYF
d_gene: -; abundance: many; v_gene: TRBV20-1; j_gene: TRBJ2-3; CDR3nt: TGCAGTGCTAATCCGGCCCTCGGAGATACGCAGTATTTT; CDR3aa: CSANPALGDTQYF
d_gene: -; abundance: few; v_gene: TRBV20-1; j_gene: TRBJ1-5; CDR3nt: TGCAGTGCTGTCCCAGGGGCGGACAATCAGCCCCAGCATTTT; CDR3aa: CSAVPGADNQPQHF